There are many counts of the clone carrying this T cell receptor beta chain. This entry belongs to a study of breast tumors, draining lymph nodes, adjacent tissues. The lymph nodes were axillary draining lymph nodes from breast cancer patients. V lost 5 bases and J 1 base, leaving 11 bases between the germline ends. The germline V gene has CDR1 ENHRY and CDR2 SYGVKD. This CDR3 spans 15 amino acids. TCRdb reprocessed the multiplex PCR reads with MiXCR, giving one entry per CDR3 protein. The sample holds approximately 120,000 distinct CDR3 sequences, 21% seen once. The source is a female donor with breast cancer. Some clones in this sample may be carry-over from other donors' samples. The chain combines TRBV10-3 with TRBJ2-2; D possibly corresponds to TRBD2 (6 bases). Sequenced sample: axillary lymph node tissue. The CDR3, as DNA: TGTGCCATCAGTAGGTCGGGGGTGAACACCGGGGAGCTGTTTTTT. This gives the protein CAISRSGVNTGELFF.